This TCR beta chain appears in the sequencing data of a study of blood T cell repertoires in COVID-19. Study-level background: The United States, Italy and Spain supplied acute and convalescent COVID-19 samples.

In assigning cohorts, the study relied on participant-reported clinical history. CDR3 length: 15 amino acids. V dropped 3 bases and J dropped 6 bases, with 14 bases sitting between them. The germline V gene encodes CDR1 KGHSH and CDR2 LQKENI. The table came from immunoSEQ multiplex PCR; TCRdb's copy has only in-frame clones and leaves some out. Here the sample spans some 510,000 clones, approximately 90% being singletons. V and J are TRBV18 and TRBJ1-4; perhaps TRBD1 as D (5 bases). This clonotype was sampled from a middle-aged woman who had recovered from COVID-19. Specimen: PBMCs or T cells enriched from blood (not recorded which). In DNA form, the CDR3 reads TGTGCCAGCTCACCTCAGACGGGGGAAGATGAAAAACTGTTTTTT. Its translation: CASSPQTGEDEKLFF.